The T cell receptor (beta chain) described here comes from a study of cytomegalovirus exposure and HLA in healthy donors (dated by TCRdb to 2016 to 2017). Turning to the overall study: In an earlier analysis of 550 to 750 of the donors, under 300 Gb of sequence data and 100 million or so unique TCR beta sequences from roughly 200 million T cells were reported. The later analysis used no new phenotypic data to find candidate immune exposures, relying instead on TCR beta sequences and their occurrence across donors. Every discovery cohort repertoire had been produced on one sequencing platform. To study patterns of TCR occurrence, a later analysis re-analyzed previously published TCR beta repertoires from more than 550 donors and added high-resolution HLA genotyping. Using immunosequencing, the study profiled T cell repertoires from about 620 subjects and related those repertoires to cytomegalovirus serostatus. Donor age, sex, ethnicity and CMV serostatus were collected together with the repertoire data. Among about 410 genotyped donors of the cohort, an average of approximately 220,000 unique TCR beta nucleotide sequences was sequenced per donor, of which about 19% were non-productive. The number of donors typed differed by locus, with 629-630 for A, B, C, DRB1 and DQB1, roughly 520 for DQA1, over 600 for DPA1, and 450 to 480 for DPB1. Among the roughly 410 genotyped donors, about 83% belonged to the genetic ancestry cluster associated with self-reported Caucasian donors. To decide whether each TCR beta V gene segment behaved as functional or pseudogenic, an earlier analysis of some 580 of the donors relied on high-throughput TCR beta sequencing. In addition to the first cohort of roughly 670 subjects, a separate validation cohort of 120 different subjects was used. The study aimed to test whether cataloging public T cell receptors could reveal signatures of past pathogen exposure. To predict cytomegalovirus infection status, the study combined high-throughput TCR immunosequencing, statistical association of individual TCRs with disease status, and machine learning. HLA typing covered class I and class II loci at four-digit resolution. A handful of DR-DQ haplotypes were handled as single units for association and clustering because linkage in the cohort was strong. A later genetic analysis took genome-wide SNP genotypes for about 65% of the roughly 670 donors and used that subset as a discovery cohort. Approximately 310 gigabases of sequencing data and 80 million or so unique TCR sequences were included in an early release covering 550 to 650 HLA-typed donors.

Receptor libraries were prepared by the immunoSEQ multiplex PCR assay. A mixture of 60 forward primers for TCR Vbeta segments and 13 reverse primers for TCR Jbeta segments was used in the multiplex PCR. The CDR3 region of rearranged TCR beta genes was amplified from genomic DNA with a multiplex PCR assay. On the Illumina HiSeq System, the amplified TCR beta libraries were sequenced as 87-base-pair reads. From the authors' description of their analysis: In a later analysis, approximately 74 million unique TCR beta chains were counted across the roughly 610 repertoires, and roughly 9.9 million of these chains were shared by at least two donors. Raw reads were error-corrected and collapsed into unique sequences with a nearest-neighbor algorithm that merged closely related sequences to remove PCR and sequencing errors. V, D and J gene segments were assigned by aligning CDR3 sequences to IMGT reference sequences. For a sequence to be retained, a match of at least six nucleotides was required to both a V gene segment and a J gene segment. A rearrangement counted as productive if the CDR3 had no stop codons and remained in frame with V and J, and every other rearrangement counted as non-productive. Following IMGT convention, CDR3 was defined as the stretch from the second conserved V-encoded cysteine up to the conserved J-encoded phenylalanine. The earlier analysis of 550 to 650 of the donors excluded any sequence lacking an unambiguous match to a single V gene segment. An earlier analysis of approximately 590 of the donors called V segments functional above 56.7% productive rearrangements and segregating when the between-donor standard deviation exceeded 5%. To diagnose cytomegalovirus status from the catalog of TCR beta chain sequences, a statistical classification framework was built. In a later analysis, TCR nucleotide sequences were compared against IMGT/GENE-DB human TR gene sequences so that V and J genes could be assigned. In a later analysis, CDR3 sequences and most-parsimonious VDJ recombination scenarios were assigned using the TCRdist pipeline. A later analysis defined each TCR beta chain by its CDR3 amino acid sequence plus V-gene family, and excluded reads lacking a unique V-gene family. A later analysis removed roughly 590 highly shared, low-generation-probability nucleotide sequences to deal with suspected cross-contamination and a sequencing artifact. In a later analysis, a clonal expansion index was calculated for each public chain from normalized within-repertoire ranks of inferred template counts. In a later analysis, generation probabilities were computed using a VDJ recombination model fitted to out-of-frame rearrangements, and the results were checked against IGoR. In a later analysis, hypergeometric tests were used to score TCR-TCR, TCR-HLA and TCR-CMV co-occurrence, with a repertoire-size bias correction applied to TCR pairs. In a later analysis, false discovery rates were estimated by permuting HLA or CMV assignments 20 times. In a later analysis, co-occurring TCRs were grouped with DBSCAN, and TCRdist sequence similarity was added when clustering was performed within HLA-allele-positive subsets. Repertoires with fewer than 30,000 or more than 120,000 public chains were left out of co-occurrence clustering, as were a handful of repertoires with anomalous nucleotide sharing. In TCRdb, the immuneACCESS table is reduced to in-frame sequences with V and J assigned. These tables do not hold every clone; where another copy was compared, an unresolved V gene accounts for under half, and the others remain unexplained. V and J calls and clone size are copied from that table; D and trimming were computed from the DNA. In this sample the table shows 150,000 or so clones, 80% of which occur a single time. The top ten hold around 5.6% of the sample.

What the research found in general, with its limitations: In an earlier analysis of 587 of the donors, most TCR beta V segments appeared in productive rearrangements about 90% or about 30% of the time, broadly matching IMGT annotations. A few of the identified cytomegalovirus-associated TCR beta chains were confirmed in vitro to be specific for cytomegalovirus antigens. A cluster of highly shared sequence variants was judged likely to represent a technical artifact of the sequencing pipeline. According to a later analysis, most CMV-associated TCR beta chains appeared to be HLA-restricted, and the HLA associations seemed to be driven largely by CMV exposure. A further reported finding was that TCR beta sequences accurately predicted the HLA-A and HLA-B alleles for most subjects in the first cohort. Several of the top co-occurrence clusters appeared to be linked to parvovirus B19, influenza, CMV and Epstein-Barr virus, according to a later analysis. Only TCR beta chains were sequenced in this cohort, and the absence of alpha or paired-chain data limited detectable features. The authors suggested that the approach could potentially be generalized to other disease states and immunological phenotypes. According to a later genetic analysis, donors in an Asian-associated ancestry cluster had fewer N-insertions in productive TCRs than the roughly 660-donor mean. The earlier analysis of almost 600 of the donors excluded roughly 17 rarely observed V segments, including chromosome 9 orphons, because counts were too low. Across donors, most TCR sequences were observed very rarely, whereas some public TCRs were present in many individuals. The classifier was reported to diagnose cytomegalovirus status with high specificity and sensitivity in both the original and validation cohorts. Strong co-occurrence of HLA alleles, especially DR and DQ, made assigning TCR associations to individual alleles difficult. HLA typing was unavailable for some donors at each locus, so association tests used only the typed subset. In a later analysis, TCR association rates were found to vary across HLA loci, with the most associated TCRs seen for DRB1 alleles and the fewest for HLA-C alleles. An association between a missense DCLRE1C variant and V-gene and J-gene trimming of TCR beta chains was found in a later genetic analysis and replicated in an independent cohort. Correlated functional status among segregating V segments might be attributable to linkage disequilibrium, but an unknown experimental factor could not be ruled out. The presence/absence analyses assumed that sequencing depth was roughly uniform across donors, and that assumption may not be true. In a later analysis, HLA-associated TCR beta chains showed more clonal expansion and lower generation probabilities than non-associated chains that were equally common. The study listed 164 TCR beta chains as associated with cytomegalovirus. A later analysis associated 17,000 or so TCR beta sequences with specific HLA alleles at a false discovery rate of 0.05. The only immune exposure information available for the cohort was CMV serostatus.

For this clone: There is no known antigen for this receptor. Base qualities are not provided; no much larger clone lies one nucleotide away.

The cohort was made up of about 610 healthy bone marrow donors. At the time of sampling, all cohort members were nominally healthy, though unrecorded immune exposures were likely present. The donor tested CMV seropositive, placing the donor among the 290 or so seropositive members of the cohort. Every donor gave a peripheral blood sample, and the peripheral blood mononuclear cells from that sample were used for TCR beta sequencing. The Qiagen DNeasy Blood Extraction Kit was used to extract genomic DNA from the blood cell samples. Sequenced material: PBMCs. This clonotype originated in a woman in her forties in good health and CMV-seropositive.

The CDR3 region reads CASSPKQANYEQYF. The sequence in DNA is TGTGCCAGTAGTCCTAAGCAGGCTAACTACGAGCAGTACTTC. The rearranged chain carries TRBV19 and TRBJ2-7, with the D gene uncertain. The junction carries 14 bases between V and J, which are trimmed by 5 bases and 3 bases respectively. Sequences LNHDA (CDR1) and SQIVND (CDR2) are obtained from the germline V gene (reference sequence). The CDR3 runs 14 amino acids, cysteine and phenylalanine included. Only the CDR3 part of the read is kept: 42 bases, read in frame from the first base.